These T cell receptor beta chains were read from a single sample in a study of OX40 agonist ivuxolimab in advanced cancers. The repertoire was sequenced with immunoSEQ multiplex PCR; TCRdb's copy has only in-frame clones and lacks some. This table has tens of thousands of clones, about 90% appearing once. Sequencing was performed on CD4+ or CD8+ T cells sorted from blood, taken in a trial of the OX40 agonist ivuxolimab. All receptors come from an adult with an advanced solid tumor such as melanoma, head and neck, liver or kidney cancer. Both conserved end residues are part of each CDR3. A D gene is named only where the DNA matches it firmly. Not all rows give a size; the values are once, few, many and, for expanded clones, a class.

D	V	J	size	CDR3	DNA
TRBD2	TRBV6-5	TRBJ2-7	once	CASSYTGTSGTYEQYF	TGTGCCAGCAGTTACACGGGGACTAGCGGGACCTACGAGCAGTACTTC
-	TRBV5-6	TRBJ2-5	-	CASSLDRRRETQYF	TGTGCCAGCAGCTTGGATAGGCGACGGGAGACTCAGTACTTC
-	TRBV9	TRBJ2-3	few	CASSLSPADTQYF	TGTGCCAGCAGCCTCTCCCCTGCAGATACGCAGTATTTT
-	TRBV7-8	TRBJ1-3	-	CASSLAHQGTGNTIYF	TGTGCCAGCAGCTTAGCGCACCAAGGCACTGGAAACACCATATATTTT
-	TRBV19	TRBJ1-5	-	CASSDRSGPNQPQHF	TGTGCCAGTAGCGACCGTAGCGGCCCGAATCAGCCCCAGCATTTT
-	TRBV5-1	TRBJ1-4	-	CASSFMTVNEKLFF	TGCGCCAGCAGCTTTATGACGGTTAATGAAAAACTGTTTTTT
TRBD1	TRBV5-1	TRBJ1-1	-	CASSLPGTGIAFF	TGCGCCAGCAGCTTACCTGGGACAGGGATAGCTTTCTTT
-	TRBV7-2	TRBJ2-1	-	CASRLDRSSYNEQFF	TGTGCCAGCAGACTTGACCGGAGCTCCTACAATGAGCAGTTCTTC
-	TRBV14	TRBJ2-7	once	CASGQNSYEQYF	TGTGCCAGCGGACAGAACTCCTACGAGCAGTACTTC
TRBD1	TRBV5-1	TRBJ2-5	-	CASSLVGQKEETQYF	TGCGCCAGCAGCTTGGTGGGACAGAAGGAAGAGACCCAGTACTTC
-	TRBV28	TRBJ1-2	-	CASSWGRSYGYTF	TGTGCCAGCAGTTGGGGACGGTCCTATGGCTACACCTTC
-	TRBV5-8	TRBJ1-5	-	CASSLYGRPGPYQPQHF	TGTGCCAGCAGCTTGTATGGACGCCCAGGCCCCTATCAGCCCCAGCATTTT
-	TRBV30	TRBJ2-3	-	CAWSVTGETTDTQYF	TGTGCCTGGAGTGTAACGGGGGAGACCACAGATACGCAGTATTTT
-	TRBV10-2	TRBJ2-3	once	CASRGSEAGSTDTQYF	TGCGCCAGCAGGGGGTCGGAAGCGGGTTCCACAGATACGCAGTATTTT
-	TRBV1	TRBJ2-1	-	CTSNPGTSGNNEQFF	TGCACCAGCAACCCCGGGACTAGCGGGAACAATGAGCAGTTCTTC
TRBD1	TRBV14	TRBJ2-7	-	CASSHLPGQGSHEQYF	TGTGCCAGCAGCCACCTGCCGGGACAGGGATCCCACGAGCAGTACTTC
-	TRBV30	TRBJ2-7	-	CARSDTKIGKQYF	TGTGCCCGATCAGACACCAAGATCGGCAAGCAGTACTTC
-	TRBV28	TRBJ1-5	-	CASSEGGAGGNQPQHF	TGTGCCAGCAGTGAGGGGGGGGCTGGTGGCAATCAGCCCCAGCATTTT
TRBD1	TRBV19	TRBJ1-1	-	CASFRDRVSEAFF	TGTGCCAGTTTCCGGGACAGGGTATCGGAAGCTTTCTTT
-	TRBV10-2	TRBJ1-3	-	CASSKHRQTSGNTIYF	TGCGCCAGCAGTAAACATCGACAGACCTCTGGAAACACCATATATTTT
TRBD1	TRBV5-1	TRBJ2-5	-	CASSWQGQGSETQYF	TGCGCCAGCAGCTGGCAAGGACAGGGATCCGAGACCCAGTACTTC
-	TRBV9	TRBJ1-3	few	CASSVEAVDTIYF	TGTGCCAGCAGCGTAGAAGCAGTGGACACCATATATTTT
-	TRBV29-1	TRBJ2-5	-	CSGRLVETQYF	TGCAGCGGCCGGTTGGTGGAGACCCAGTACTTC
-	TRBV10-3	TRBJ2-7	-	CAISEGLGNEQYF	TGTGCCATCAGTGAGGGCCTGGGGAACGAGCAGTACTTC
-	TRBV28	TRBJ1-1	-	CASSLGFRAFF	TGTGCCAGCAGTCTGGGTTTTCGAGCTTTCTTT
-	TRBV5-1	TRBJ2-7	-	CASSLAGGPSYEQYF	TGCGCCAGCAGCTTGGCCGGAGGGCCTTCCTACGAGCAGTACTTC
-	TRBV7-9	TRBJ1-2	-	CASSLDQGYGYTF	TGTGCCAGCAGCTTAGACCAGGGATATGGCTACACCTTC
TRBD1	TRBV11-2	TRBJ1-2	-	CASSTSRDRGRRGYTF	TGTGCCAGCAGCACAAGTAGGGACAGGGGGCGCAGGGGCTACACCTTC
TRBD2	TRBV19	TRBJ2-1	-	CASSRAPTSGSYNEQFF	TGTGCCAGTAGCCGGGCCCCAACTAGCGGCTCCTACAATGAGCAGTTCTTC
-	TRBV5-6	TRBJ1-4	few	CASSTGGPNEKLFF	TGTGCCAGCAGTACGGGAGGGCCTAATGAAAAACTGTTTTTT
-	TRBV7-6	TRBJ2-7	-	CASSLLPPSANSYEQYF	TGTGCCAGCAGCCTCCTACCTCCCAGCGCCAACTCCTACGAGCAGTACTTC
TRBD2	TRBV30	TRBJ2-3	once	CAWSYSTGLAATSTDTQYF	TGTGCCTGGAGTTACTCTACGGGACTAGCGGCTACTAGCACAGATACGCAGTATTTT
TRBD1	TRBV7-9	TRBJ1-1	-	CASRQGIEAFF	TGTGCCAGCAGACAGGGGATTGAAGCTTTCTTT
TRBD1	TRBV6-5	TRBJ2-2	-	CASSWDRGNTGELFF	TGTGCCAGCAGTTGGGACAGGGGGAACACCGGGGAGCTGTTTTTT
TRBD1	TRBV27	TRBJ2-7	-	CASSFKGQGAIYEQYF	TGTGCCAGCAGTTTTAAGGGACAGGGGGCGATCTACGAGCAGTACTTC
-	TRBV6-5	TRBJ1-6	-	CASSTLAGANSPLHF	TGTGCCAGCAGTACCCTGGCAGGAGCCAATTCACCCCTCCACTTT
-	TRBV5-1	TRBJ2-1	-	CASSPDGGASSYNEQFF	TGCGCCAGCAGCCCGGACGGCGGGGCCAGCTCCTACAATGAGCAGTTCTTC
-	TRBV11-2	TRBJ2-2	-	CASRPLRNGKNTGELFF	TGTGCCAGCAGGCCCCTACGAAATGGGAAGAACACCGGGGAGCTGTTTTTT
TRBD1	TRBV18	TRBJ2-7	-	CASRIDRGYEQYF	TGTGCCAGCCGAATTGACAGGGGGTACGAGCAGTACTTC
-	TRBV28	TRBJ2-5	-	CASSFFRGTQYF	TGTGCCAGCAGTTTCTTTAGAGGGACCCAGTACTTC
-	TRBV10-3	TRBJ2-3	-	CAITKGDYVRDTQYF	TGTGCCATCACCAAGGGGGACTACGTCCGTGATACGCAGTATTTT
TRBD1	TRBV7-9	TRBJ2-3	once	CASSLTPGQTDTQYF	TGTGCCAGCAGCCTCACCCCGGGACAGACAGATACGCAGTATTTT
TRBD1	TRBV18	TRBJ1-1	-	CASSPFGSGGIRTEAFF	TGTGCCAGCTCACCATTTGGCTCAGGGGGCATCAGAACTGAAGCTTTCTTT
-	TRBV7-9	TRBJ1-5	-	CASSFGPRDQPQHF	TGTGCCAGCAGCTTTGGACCGAGGGATCAGCCCCAGCATTTT
TRBD2	TRBV30	TRBJ2-7	-	CAWSHLLAGGRFHEQYF	TGTGCCTGGAGTCATCTACTAGCGGGAGGGCGGTTCCACGAGCAGTACTTC
-	TRBV4-3	TRBJ2-1	-	CASSQEIRNEQFF	TGCGCCAGCAGCCAAGAAATCCGCAATGAGCAGTTCTTC
-	TRBV2	TRBJ1-4	-	CASSAHLNEKLFF	TGTGCCAGCAGTGCACATTTGAATGAAAAACTGTTTTTT
-	TRBV19	TRBJ1-5	-	CASSETYTNQPQHF	TGTGCCAGTAGCGAGACGTATACCAATCAGCCCCAGCATTTT
TRBD2	TRBV27	TRBJ2-3	-	CASSSPRGLAGSTDTQYF	TGTGCCAGCAGTTCCCCTCGTGGACTAGCGGGGAGCACAGATACGCAGTATTTT
-	TRBV7-8	TRBJ1-1	-	CASSLDMDTEAFF	TGTGCCAGCAGCTTAGACATGGACACTGAAGCTTTCTTT
TRBD1	TRBV27	TRBJ1-3	-	CASSLLSGGSGNTIYF	TGTGCCAGCAGCCTTCTTTCAGGGGGCTCTGGAAACACCATATATTTT
-	TRBV19	TRBJ2-2	-	CASSPGWGTGELFF	TGTGCCAGTAGCCCCGGTTGGGGAACCGGGGAGCTGTTTTTT
-	TRBV7-3	TRBJ2-7	-	CASSSSNSAEQYF	TGTGCCAGCAGCTCCAGCAACAGTGCCGAGCAGTACTTC
TRBD1	TRBV28	TRBJ2-5	-	CASSFIGQGQETQYF	TGTGCCAGCAGTTTTATTGGACAGGGACAGGAGACCCAGTACTTC
-	TRBV4-1	TRBJ2-5	-	CASSQEGVPGVETQYF	TGCGCCAGCAGCCAAGAAGGTGTGCCAGGGGTCGAGACCCAGTACTTC